This is a list of T cell receptor beta chains from one sample in a study of OX40 agonist ivuxolimab in advanced cancers. Sequencing was performed with immunoSEQ multiplex PCR; in TCRdb, only in-frame clones are kept and a portion is missing. The repertoire has tens of thousands of clones, roughly 91% of them found once; the top ten carry 9.5% to 15%. The specimen was CD4+ or CD8+ T cells sorted from blood, collected in a trial of the OX40 agonist ivuxolimab. The receptors come from an adult with an advanced solid tumor such as melanoma, head and neck, liver or kidney cancer. The CDR3 runs from the conserved cysteine through the conserved F or W. The order of the fields is D gene, V gene, J gene, CDR3 protein. The D gene is left open where the match is weak.

TRBD1	TRBV19	TRBJ2-1	CASTWTGAYNEQFF
NA	TRBV9	TRBJ2-2	CASSVSSGFTGELFF
TRBD2	TRBV27	TRBJ2-1	CASSLGSGGSYNEQFF
NA	TRBV4-1	TRBJ2-1	CASSPISRGYNEQFF
NA	TRBV6-5	TRBJ1-2	CASSAQGGGPYGYTF
NA	TRBV19	TRBJ2-3	CASTSGQGTDTQYF
NA	TRBV4-1	TRBJ2-1	CASRNARGNEQFF
TRBD1	TRBV5-1	TRBJ1-2	CASSTRTGRDYGYTF
NA	TRBV7-3	TRBJ2-7	CASSLRSGGEQYF
NA	TRBV4-3	TRBJ2-3	CASSQDSGEYTDTQYF